This T cell receptor beta chain appears in the sequencing data of a study of response to subunit inactivated influenza vaccine. Points from the study as a whole: The authors put forward the suggestion that each seasonal influenza vaccination may bring in only a limited number of new T cells.

From the RT-PCR reads, TCRdb called clonotypes with MiXCR, one entry per CDR3 protein. This sample yields 550,000 to 800,000 distinct CDR3 sequences, of which around a sixth are seen a single time; roughly 10% belongs to the top ten. A note on this clonotype: The antigen is unknown.

V lost 0 bases to trimming and J lost 12 bases, with 21 bases between them. Germline CDR1 and CDR2: DFQATT and SNEGSKA (reference sequence). The CDR3 sequence is 15 residues long. The chain carries TRBV20-1 and TRBJ2-1; TRBD2 might be the D (5 bases). The source was PBMCs from blood, collected 11 to 12 days after vaccination. The receptor comes from a man aged 50-60 years who received an inactivated influenza vaccine. The CDR3 coding sequence is TGCAGTGCTAGAGATCACGACTACAACCCGCTGGGGCAGTTCTTC. Amino acid sequence: CSARDHDYNPLGQFF.